This TCR beta chain was documented in a study of cytomegalovirus exposure and HLA in healthy donors. With 60 Vbeta and 13 Jbeta primers, the PCR was carried out. Original processing notes: A later analysis counted approximately 80 million unique TCR beta chains, some 11 million shared. Sequenced by immunoSEQ multiplex PCR; TCRdb stores in-frame clones only, minus some. That table gives V, J and clone size, and the DNA gave D and trimming. The sample includes approximately 100,000 clones, around 74% of them seen just once. About this clone itself: What it binds is unknown.

V shed 1 base and J 3 bases; nucleotides not matched to a gene: 2. The CDR3 totals 14 residues. CDR1 and CDR2 from the germline V gene are SGHTA and FQGNSA. Regarding the study as a whole: In an earlier analysis, most TCR beta V segments were productive about 90% or about 30% of the time. It was assumed in the presence/absence analyses that sequencing depth was roughly uniform across donors.

The chain joins TRBV7-2 to TRBJ1-1, with 7 bases identical to TRBD1. Input material: PBMCs. The clonotype comes from a male donor in good health and CMV-seropositive. CDR3 sequence (DNA): TGTGCCAGCAGCTTAGGACAGGGTTACACTGAAGCTTTCTTT. Encoded protein: CASSLGQGYTEAFF.